Listed here are 8 T cell receptor beta chains from one sample, sequenced in a study of CD8+ T cells in alopecia areata. RNA, once extracted, was reverse transcribed into cDNA for use as the sequencing template. Sequencing used immunoSEQ multiplex PCR; TCRdb keeps in-frame clones, though not all of them. Of 2,500 to 3,000 clones in the sample, about two thirds were seen once. The sequencing sample was made of skin. The receptors were sampled from a human donor in good health.

This rearrangement joins TRBV5-4 to TRBJ2-5; 8 bases fit TRBD2. The CDR3 contains 14 residues. The ends lost 4 bases at V and 5 bases at J; junction bases unmatched: 7. Looked up from germline, CDR1 is SGHNT and CDR2 is YYREEE (reference sequence). The CDR3 reads CASSAGGTTETQYF. CDR3 coding DNA: TGTGCCAGCAGCGCGGGGGGCACGACGGAGACCCAGTACTTC. Supplemented by reference TRBV5-4 and TRBJ2-5, the full variable domain reads ETGVTQSPTHLIKTRGQQVTLRCSSQSGHNTVSWYQQALGQGPQFIFQYYREEENGRGNFPPRFSGLQFPNYSSELNVNALELDDSALYLCASSAGGTTETQYFGPGTRLLVL.

This clone came up once. This chain joins TRBV7-9 and TRBJ2-5; D call uncertain. The CDR3 consists of 15 residues. Per germline, CDR1 SEHNR and CDR2 FQNEAQ (reference sequence). Deletions cut 5 bases from V and 6 bases from J, with 19 bases between. The CDR3 bases are TGTGCCAGCAGCCCGAGTTCTCTCGACTTTAAGACCCAGTACTTC. Translated: CASSPSSLDFKTQYF.

This chain joins TRBV5-4 and TRBJ2-3, with TRBD2 matching 9 bases. This CDR3 is built from 16 residues. Looked up from germline, CDR1 is SGHNT and CDR2 is YYREEE (reference sequence). After removal of 7 bases from V and 2 bases from J, the junction contained 11 bases not matched to a gene. This CDR3 reads CASRGGTSRNTDTQYF. In DNA form, the CDR3 reads TGTGCCAGCCGGGGTGGGACTAGCCGGAACACAGATACGCAGTATTTT. Drawing the rest from reference TRBV5-4 and TRBJ2-3, the complete variable domain is ETGVTQSPTHLIKTRGQQVTLRCSSQSGHNTVSWYQQALGQGPQFIFQYYREEENGRGNFPPRFSGLQFPNYSSELNVNALELDDSALYLCASRGGTSRNTDTQYFGPGTRLTVL.

There are a few counts of this clone. V is TRBV6-6 and J is TRBJ1-4; 7 bases line up with TRBD1. The CDR3 has 16 amino acids. Germline-derived CDR1 and CDR2 are MNHNY and SVGAGI (reference sequence). The J segment lost 7 bases and the V segment lost 2 bases, leaving 10 bases of the junction unmatched. The CDR3 sequence is CASSYAARQGGEKLFF. The CDR3 DNA is TGTGCCAGCAGTTACGCGGCTCGACAGGGAGGTGAAAAACTGTTTTTT.

The chain couples TRBV7-2 to TRBJ2-3; D gene ambiguous. This CDR3 has 17 residues. Deletions cut 2 bases from V and 2 bases from J, with 17 bases between. The V gene's germline CDR1 is SGHTA and CDR2 FQGNSA. The CDR3: CASSLTSISRATDTQYF. The DNA of the CDR3 is TGTGCCAGCAGCTTAACATCTATTTCTAGGGCCACAGATACGCAGTATTTT.

This clone showed up just a few times. The chain couples TRBV6-5 to TRBJ1-2; D is ambiguous. CDR1 is MNHEY and CDR2 is SVGAGI in the germline V gene. The length of the CDR3 is 12 residues. The V end lost 5 bases, the J end lost 5 bases, and 9 bases lay between the germline ends. The CDR3 here is CASSDWGYGYTF. DNA of the CDR3: TGTGCCAGCAGTGACTGGGGTTATGGCTACACCTTC.

V is TRBV6-1 and J is TRBJ1-3; no reliable D call. The CDR3 contains 13 residues. Trimming removed 3 bases from V and 0 bases from J, with 3 bases in between. In germline, CDR1 is MNHNS, CDR2 SASEGT. DNA of the CDR3: TGTGCCAGCAGTGACGACTCTGGAAACACCATATATTTT. It specifies CASSDDSGNTIYF.

The chain links TRBV6-5 to TRBJ2-7, with TRBD2 matching over 10 bases. Germline-derived CDR1 and CDR2 are MNHEY and SVGAGI. The V gene end was trimmed by 6 bases and the J gene end by 0 bases; junction bases not matched to a gene: 5. There are 15 residues in the CDR3. CDR3 protein: CASSTLAGASYEQYF. For the CDR3, the DNA is TGTGCCAGCAGCACCCTAGCGGGGGCCTCCTACGAGCAGTACTTC.